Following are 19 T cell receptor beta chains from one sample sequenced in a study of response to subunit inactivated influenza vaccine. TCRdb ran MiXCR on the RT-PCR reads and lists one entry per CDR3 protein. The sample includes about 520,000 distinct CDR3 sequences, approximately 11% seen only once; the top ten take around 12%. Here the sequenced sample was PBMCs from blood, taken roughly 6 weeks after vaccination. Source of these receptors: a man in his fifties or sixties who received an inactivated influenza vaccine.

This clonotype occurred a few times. The CDR3 nucleotides are TGCAGCGTGCGTCAGGGGGATCAGCCCCAGCATTTT. It encodes CSVRQGDQPQHF. This chain joins TRBV29-1 and TRBJ1-5; 7 positions agree with TRBD1. V was clipped by 6 bases and J by 5 bases; unmatched bases: 4. The CDR3 has 12 residues. Germline CDR1 is SQVTM and CDR2 is ANQGSEA. Looking up the rest from reference TRBV29-1 and TRBJ1-5 gives the full variable domain: SAVISQKPSRDICQRGTSLTIQCQVDSQVTMMFWYRQQPGQSLTLIATANQGSEATYESGFVIDKFPISRPNLTFSTLTVSNMSPEDSSIYLCSVRQGDQPQHFGDGTRLSIL.

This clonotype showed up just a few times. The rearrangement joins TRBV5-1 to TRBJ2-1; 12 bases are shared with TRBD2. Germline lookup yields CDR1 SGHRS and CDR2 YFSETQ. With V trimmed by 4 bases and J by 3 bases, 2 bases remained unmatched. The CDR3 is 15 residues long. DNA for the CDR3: TGCGCCAGCAGCCGACTAGCGGGAGACTACAATGAGCAGTTCTTC. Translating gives CASSRLAGDYNEQFF.

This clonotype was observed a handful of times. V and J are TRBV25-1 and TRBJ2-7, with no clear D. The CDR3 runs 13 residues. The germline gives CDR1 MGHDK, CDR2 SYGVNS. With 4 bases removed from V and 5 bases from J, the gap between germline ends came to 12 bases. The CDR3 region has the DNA TGTGCCAGCAGTGCCCCCCTCGTGGACGAGCAGTACTTC. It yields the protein CASSAPLVDEQYF.

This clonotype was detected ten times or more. The CDR3 spells CASSLVSQTAGELFF. As DNA, the CDR3 is TGCGCCAGCAGCTTGGTATCCCAGACGGCCGGGGAGCTGTTTTTT. The chain carries TRBV5-1 and TRBJ2-2; D is unresolved. The germline V and J ends were trimmed by 0 bases and 6 bases, with 12 bases remaining between them. CDR3 length: 15 residues. The V gene's germline CDR1 is SGHRS and CDR2 YFSETQ. The whole variable domain, remainder taken from reference TRBV5-1 and TRBJ2-2, is KAGVTQTPRYLIKTRGQQVTLSCSPISGHRSVSWYQQTPGQGLQFLFEYFSETQRNKGNFPGRFSGRQFSNSRSEMNVSTLELGDSALYLCASSLVSQTAGELFFGEGSRLTVL.

CDR3 nucleotides: TGTGCCAGCAGCTTAATAGGGGGGTTTAATGAGCAGTTCTTC. It yields the protein CASSLIGGFNEQFF. This chain connects TRBV7-2 to TRBJ2-1, with D perhaps assigned TRBD1 or TRBD2 (6 bases each). Germline CDR1 is SGHTA and CDR2 is FQGNSA. Trimming took off 2 bases at V and 7 bases at J, with 12 bases between the two ends. The CDR3 totals 14 residues.

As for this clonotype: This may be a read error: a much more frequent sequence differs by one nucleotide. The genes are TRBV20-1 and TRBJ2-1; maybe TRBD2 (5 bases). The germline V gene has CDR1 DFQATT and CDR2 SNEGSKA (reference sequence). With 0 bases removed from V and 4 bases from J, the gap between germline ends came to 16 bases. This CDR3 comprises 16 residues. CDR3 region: CSARDGSGRPYNEQFF. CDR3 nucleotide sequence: TGCAGTGCTAGAGATGGCAGCGGTCGCCCTTACAATGAGCAGTTCTTC.

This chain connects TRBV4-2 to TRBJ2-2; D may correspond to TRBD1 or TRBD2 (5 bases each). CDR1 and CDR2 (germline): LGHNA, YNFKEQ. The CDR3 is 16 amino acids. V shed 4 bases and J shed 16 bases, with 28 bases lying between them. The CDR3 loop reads CASSRATLNLGTVRFF. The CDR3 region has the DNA TGTGCCAGCAGCCGCGCGACACTCAACCTGGGGACCGTACGGTTTTTT.

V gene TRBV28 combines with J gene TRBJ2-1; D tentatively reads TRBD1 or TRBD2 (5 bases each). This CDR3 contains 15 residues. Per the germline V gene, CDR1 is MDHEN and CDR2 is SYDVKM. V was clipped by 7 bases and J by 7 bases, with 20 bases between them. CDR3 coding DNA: TGTGCCAGCATGGGGGTGGGAGCCCTTGGGAATGAGCAGTTCTTC. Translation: CASMGVGALGNEQFF.

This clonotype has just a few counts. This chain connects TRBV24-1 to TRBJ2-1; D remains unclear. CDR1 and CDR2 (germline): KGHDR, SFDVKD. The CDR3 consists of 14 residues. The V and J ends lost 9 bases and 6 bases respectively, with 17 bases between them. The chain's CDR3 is CATASRTPFNEQFF. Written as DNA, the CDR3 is TGTGCCACCGCTTCGCGAACACCTTTCAATGAGCAGTTCTTC.

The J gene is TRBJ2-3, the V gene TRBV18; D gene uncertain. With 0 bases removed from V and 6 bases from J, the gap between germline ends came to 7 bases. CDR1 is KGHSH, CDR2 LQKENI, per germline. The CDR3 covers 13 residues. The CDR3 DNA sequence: TGTGCCAGCTCACCACCGGCGTCGGATACGCAGTATTTT. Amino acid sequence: CASSPPASDTQYF.

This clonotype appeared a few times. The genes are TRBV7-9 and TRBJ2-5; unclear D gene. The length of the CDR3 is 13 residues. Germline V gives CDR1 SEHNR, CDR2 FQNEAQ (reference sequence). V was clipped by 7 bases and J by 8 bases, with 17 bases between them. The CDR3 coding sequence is TGTGCCAGCACCGACCTCGTGAGTTCCACCCAGTACTTC. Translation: CASTDLVSSTQYF.

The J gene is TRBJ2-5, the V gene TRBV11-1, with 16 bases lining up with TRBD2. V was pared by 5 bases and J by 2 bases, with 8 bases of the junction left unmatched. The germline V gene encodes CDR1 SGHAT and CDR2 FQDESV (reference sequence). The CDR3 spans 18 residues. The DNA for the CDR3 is TGTGCCAGCAGCGTCGGGACTAGCGGGAGGGGGAAACAAGAGACCCAGTACTTC. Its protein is CASSVGTSGRGKQETQYF.

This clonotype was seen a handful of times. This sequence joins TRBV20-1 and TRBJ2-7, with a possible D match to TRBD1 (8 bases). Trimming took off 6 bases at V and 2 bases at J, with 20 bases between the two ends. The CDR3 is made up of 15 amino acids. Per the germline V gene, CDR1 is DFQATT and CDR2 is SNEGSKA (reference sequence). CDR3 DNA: TGCAGTGCAAGCCAGGGGGCTAGCGGAACCTACGAGCAGTACTTC. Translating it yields CSASQGASGTYEQYF.

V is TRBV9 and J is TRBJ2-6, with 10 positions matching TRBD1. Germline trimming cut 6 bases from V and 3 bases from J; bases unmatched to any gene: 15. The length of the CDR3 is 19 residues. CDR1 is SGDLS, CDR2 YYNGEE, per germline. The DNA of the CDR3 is TGTGCCAGCACCCATCCAATCCGGGACAGGGGTGATGGGGCCAACGTCCTGACTTTC. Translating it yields CASTHPIRDRGDGANVLTF.

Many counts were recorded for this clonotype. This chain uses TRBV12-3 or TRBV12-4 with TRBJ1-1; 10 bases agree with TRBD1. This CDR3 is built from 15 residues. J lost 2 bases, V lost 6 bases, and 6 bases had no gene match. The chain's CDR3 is CASRRDRGQNTEAFF. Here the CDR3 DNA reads TGTGCCAGCAGGCGCGACAGGGGGCAAAACACTGAAGCTTTCTTT.

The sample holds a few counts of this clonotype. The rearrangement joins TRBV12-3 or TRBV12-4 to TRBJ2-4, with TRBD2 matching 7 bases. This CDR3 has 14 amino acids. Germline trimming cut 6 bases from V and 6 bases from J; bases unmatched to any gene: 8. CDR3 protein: CASSPQVAGNIQYF. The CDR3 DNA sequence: TGTGCCAGCAGCCCCCAGGTAGCGGGAAACATTCAGTACTTC.

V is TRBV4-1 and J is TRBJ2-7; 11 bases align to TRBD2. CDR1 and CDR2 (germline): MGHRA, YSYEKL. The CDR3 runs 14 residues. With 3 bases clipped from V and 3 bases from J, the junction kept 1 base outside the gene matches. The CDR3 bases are TGCGCCAGCAGCCAGACTAGCGGGGACTACGAGCAGTACTTC. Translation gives CASSQTSGDYEQYF.

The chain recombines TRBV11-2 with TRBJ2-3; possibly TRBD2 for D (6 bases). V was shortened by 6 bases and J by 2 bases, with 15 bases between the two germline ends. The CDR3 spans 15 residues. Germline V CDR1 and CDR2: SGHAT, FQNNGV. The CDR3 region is CASRRPGEVTDTQYF. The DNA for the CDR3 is TGTGCCAGCAGGCGACCTGGGGAGGTCACAGATACGCAGTATTTT.

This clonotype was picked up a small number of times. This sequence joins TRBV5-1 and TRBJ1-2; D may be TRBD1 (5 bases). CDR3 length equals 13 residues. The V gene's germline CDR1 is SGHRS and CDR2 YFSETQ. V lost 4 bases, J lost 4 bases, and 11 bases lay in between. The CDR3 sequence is CASSRDSTYGYTF. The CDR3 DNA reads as TGCGCCAGCAGCCGCGACAGTACCTATGGCTACACCTTC.